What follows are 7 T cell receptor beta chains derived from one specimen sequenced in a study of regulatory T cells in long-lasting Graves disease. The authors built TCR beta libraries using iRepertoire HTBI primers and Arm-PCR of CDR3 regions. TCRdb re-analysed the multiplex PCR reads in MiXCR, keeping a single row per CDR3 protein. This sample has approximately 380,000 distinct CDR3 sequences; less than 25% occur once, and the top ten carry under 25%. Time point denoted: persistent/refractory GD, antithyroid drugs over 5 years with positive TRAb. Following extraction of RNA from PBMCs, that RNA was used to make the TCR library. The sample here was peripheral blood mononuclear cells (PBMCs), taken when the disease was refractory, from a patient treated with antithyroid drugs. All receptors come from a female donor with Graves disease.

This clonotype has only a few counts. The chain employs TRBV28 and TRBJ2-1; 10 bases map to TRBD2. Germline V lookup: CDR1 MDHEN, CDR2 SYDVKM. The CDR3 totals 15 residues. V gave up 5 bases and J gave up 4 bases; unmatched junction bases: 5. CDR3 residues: CASSNSGRIYNEQFF. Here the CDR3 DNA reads TGTGCCAGCAGTAATAGCGGGAGGATTTACAATGAGCAGTTCTTC. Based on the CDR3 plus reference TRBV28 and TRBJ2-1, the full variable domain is DVKVTQSSRYLVKRTGEKVFLECVQDMDHENMFWYRQDPGLGLRLIYFSYDVKMKEKGDIPEGYSVSREKKERFSLILESASTNQTSMYLCASSNSGRIYNEQFFGPGTRLTVL.

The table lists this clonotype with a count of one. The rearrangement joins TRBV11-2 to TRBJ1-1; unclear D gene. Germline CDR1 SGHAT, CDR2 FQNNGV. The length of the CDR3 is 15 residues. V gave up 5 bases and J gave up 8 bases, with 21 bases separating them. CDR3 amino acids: CASSPMKGRSLEAFF. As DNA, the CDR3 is TGTGCCAGCAGCCCTATGAAGGGCAGGAGCCTCGAAGCTTTCTTT.

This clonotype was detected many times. For the CDR3, the DNA is TGTGCCACCTTTCCCGGAAGAGAGACCCAGTACTTC. Translating it yields CATFPGRETQYF. V and J are TRBV24-1 and TRBJ2-5, with D unclear. This CDR3 is built from 12 residues. Trimming left V 9 bases short and J 4 bases short, with 11 bases between. In germline, CDR1 is KGHDR, CDR2 SFDVKD.

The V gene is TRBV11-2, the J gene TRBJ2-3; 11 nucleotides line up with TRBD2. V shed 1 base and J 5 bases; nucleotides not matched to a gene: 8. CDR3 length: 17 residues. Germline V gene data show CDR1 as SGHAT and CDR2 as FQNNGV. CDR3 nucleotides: TGTGCCAGCAGCTTAGGAGGGAGGACTAGCGGGCGAGATACGCAGTATTTT. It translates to CASSLGGRTSGRDTQYF.

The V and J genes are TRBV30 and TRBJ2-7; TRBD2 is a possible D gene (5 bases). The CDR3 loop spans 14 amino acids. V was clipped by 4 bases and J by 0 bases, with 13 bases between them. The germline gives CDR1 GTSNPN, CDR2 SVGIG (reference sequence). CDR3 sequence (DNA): TGTGCCTGGAAATCTAGCAGATACTCCTACGAGCAGTACTTC. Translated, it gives CAWKSSRYSYEQYF.

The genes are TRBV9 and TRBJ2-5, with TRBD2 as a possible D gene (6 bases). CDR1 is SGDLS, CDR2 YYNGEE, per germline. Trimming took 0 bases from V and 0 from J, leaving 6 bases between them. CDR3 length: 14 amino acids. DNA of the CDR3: TGTGCCAGCAGCGTAGGGGGGGACCAAGAGACCCAGTACTTC. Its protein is CASSVGGDQETQYF.

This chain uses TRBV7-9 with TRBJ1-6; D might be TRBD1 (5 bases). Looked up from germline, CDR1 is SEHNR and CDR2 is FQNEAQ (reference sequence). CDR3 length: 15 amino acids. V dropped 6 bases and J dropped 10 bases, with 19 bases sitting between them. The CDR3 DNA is TGTGCCAGCAGTCCAGGACCGGGAGGGGAATCACCCCTCCACTTT. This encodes CASSPGPGGESPLHF.